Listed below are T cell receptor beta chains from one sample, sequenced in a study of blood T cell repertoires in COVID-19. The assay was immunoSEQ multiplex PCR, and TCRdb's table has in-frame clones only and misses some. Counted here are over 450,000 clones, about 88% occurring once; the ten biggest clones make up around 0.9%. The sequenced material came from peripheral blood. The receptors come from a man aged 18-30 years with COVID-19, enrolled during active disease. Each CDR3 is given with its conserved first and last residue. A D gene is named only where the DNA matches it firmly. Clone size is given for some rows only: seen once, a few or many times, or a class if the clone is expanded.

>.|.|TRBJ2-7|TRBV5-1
CASSPGLSYEQYF
TGCGCCAGCAGCCCGGGACTTTCCTACGAGCAGTACTTC
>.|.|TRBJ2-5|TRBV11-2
CASNPDRQETQYF
TGTGCCAGCAACCCTGACAGACAAGAGACCCAGTACTTC
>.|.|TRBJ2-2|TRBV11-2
CASSFSVTANTGELFF
TGTGCCAGCAGCTTCTCCGTGACAGCGAACACCGGGGAGCTGTTTTTT
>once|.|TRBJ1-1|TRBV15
CATSRDYREETEAFF
TGTGCCACCAGCAGAGATTATCGGGAGGAGACTGAAGCTTTCTTT
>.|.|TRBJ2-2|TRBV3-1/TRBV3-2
CASSQGLANTGELFF
TGTGCCAGCAGCCAAGGGCTAGCGAACACCGGGGAGCTGTTTTTT
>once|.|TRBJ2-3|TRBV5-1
CASSLTELLNTQYF
TGCGCCAGCAGCTTGACAGAATTACTGAATACGCAGTATTTT
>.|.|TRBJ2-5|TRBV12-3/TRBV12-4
CASSFSQETQYF
TGTGCCAGCAGTTTCTCTCAAGAGACCCAGTACTTC
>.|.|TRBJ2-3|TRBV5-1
CASSLAGADTQYF
TGCGCCAGCAGCTTGGCGGGGGCAGATACGCAGTATTTT
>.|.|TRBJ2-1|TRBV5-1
CASSVQDSRTYNEQFF
TGCGCCAGCAGCGTCCAGGACTCTAGGACCTACAATGAGCAGTTCTTC
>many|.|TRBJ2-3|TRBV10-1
CASSESRADTQYF
TGCGCCAGCAGTGAGTCGAGAGCAGATACGCAGTATTTT
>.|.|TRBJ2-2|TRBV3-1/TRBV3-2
CATREQGYTGELFF
TGTGCCACCAGAGAACAGGGATACACCGGGGAGCTGTTTTTT
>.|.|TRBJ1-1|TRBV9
CASSGSGNTEAFF
TGTGCCAGCAGCGGGAGTGGCAACACTGAAGCTTTCTTT
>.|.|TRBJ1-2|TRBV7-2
CAQGLTRHGYTF
TGTGCGCAGGGGCTGACTCGACATGGCTACACCTTC
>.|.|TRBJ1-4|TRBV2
CASSRGPRNEKLFF
TGTGCCAGCTCCAGGGGCCCCAGAAATGAAAAACTGTTTTTT
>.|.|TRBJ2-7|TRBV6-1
CASSELRTIYEQYF
TGTGCCAGCAGTGAGCTAAGGACTATCTACGAGCAGTACTTC
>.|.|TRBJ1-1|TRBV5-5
CASGNYEAFF
TGTGCCAGCGGCAATTATGAAGCTTTCTTT
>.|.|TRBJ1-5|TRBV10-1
CASSESAGAPQPQHF
TGCGCCAGCAGTGAGTCGGCAGGGGCACCTCAGCCCCAGCATTTT
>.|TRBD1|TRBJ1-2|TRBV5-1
CASSEGTGDGYTF
TGCGCTAGCAGCGAAGGGACAGGGGATGGCTACACCTTC
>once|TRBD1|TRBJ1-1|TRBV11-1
CASSLDRVGEAFF
TGTGCCAGCAGTTTGGACAGGGTGGGTGAAGCTTTCTTT
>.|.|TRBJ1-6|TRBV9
CASSVEGRASPLHF
TGTGCCAGCAGCGTAGAGGGGAGGGCCTCACCCCTCCACTTT
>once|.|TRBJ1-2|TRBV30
CAWSVLGDGYTF
TGTGCCTGGAGTGTACTAGGCGATGGCTACACCTTC
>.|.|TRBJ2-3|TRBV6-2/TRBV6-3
CASSLPTDTQYF
TGTGCCAGCAGTCTCCCCACAGATACGCAGTATTTT
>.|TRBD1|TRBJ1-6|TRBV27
CASWGRGLSPLHF
TGTGCCAGTTGGGGCAGGGGGCTTTCACCCCTCCACTTT
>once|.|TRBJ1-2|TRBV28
CASSLLVATGYTF
TGTGCCAGCAGTTTACTGGTAGCAACTGGCTACACCTTC
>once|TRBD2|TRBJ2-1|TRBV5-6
CASSSLTSGRGSYNEQFF
TGTGCCAGCAGCTCGTTGACTAGCGGGAGGGGGTCCTACAATGAGCAGTTCTTC
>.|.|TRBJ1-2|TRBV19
CASSSAGVRGYTF
TGTGCCAGTAGTTCCGCAGGGGTAAGGGGCTACACCTTC
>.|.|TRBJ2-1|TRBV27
CASSLEGSSYNEQFF
TGTGCCAGCAGCCTCGAAGGGAGCTCCTACAATGAGCAGTTCTTC
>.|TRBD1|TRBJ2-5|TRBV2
CAIHPQGAGETQYF
TGTGCCATCCATCCGCAGGGGGCTGGGGAGACCCAGTACTTC
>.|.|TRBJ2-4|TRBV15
CATSRTTSRHGKNIQYF
TGTGCCACCAGCAGGACCACTAGCAGACATGGCAAAAACATTCAGTACTTC
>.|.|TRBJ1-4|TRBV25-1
CASQRGEKLFF
TGTGCCAGCCAGAGGGGGGAAAAACTGTTTTTT
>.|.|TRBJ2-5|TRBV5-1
CASSFAGIGTQYF
TGCGCCAGCAGCTTTGCGGGGATCGGGACCCAGTACTTC
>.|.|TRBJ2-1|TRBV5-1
CASSLGALGSYNEQFF
TGCGCCAGCAGCTTGGGGGCCTTAGGCTCCTACAATGAGCAGTTCTTC
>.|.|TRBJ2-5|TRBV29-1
CSVKRRGGTETQYF
TGCAGCGTTAAAAGGAGGGGGGGAACAGAGACCCAGTACTTC
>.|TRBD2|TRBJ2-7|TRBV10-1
CASSPGSGLAGNSYEQYF
TGCGCCAGCAGTCCGGGGTCGGGACTAGCGGGTAATTCCTACGAGCAGTACTTC
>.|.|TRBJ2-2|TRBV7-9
CASRGGPGELFF
TGTGCCAGTCGAGGGGGTCCCGGGGAGCTGTTTTTT
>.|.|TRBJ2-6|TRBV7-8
CASTLVGGDSGANVLTF
TGTGCCAGCACCTTGGTAGGCGGTGACTCTGGGGCCAACGTCCTGACTTTC
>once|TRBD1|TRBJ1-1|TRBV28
CATSSGTGVTEAFF
TGTGCCACCTCGTCCGGGACAGGGGTTACTGAAGCTTTCTTT
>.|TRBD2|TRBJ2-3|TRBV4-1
CASSLSGRAVGDTQYF
TGCGCCAGCAGCCTGTCCGGGAGGGCTGTGGGAGATACGCAGTATTTT
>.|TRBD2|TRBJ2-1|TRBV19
CASRTSGYNEQFF
TGTGCCAGTCGGACTAGCGGCTACAATGAGCAGTTCTTC
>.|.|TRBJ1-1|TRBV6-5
CASRQSQGRNTEAFF
TGTGCCAGCCGGCAGAGTCAGGGCAGGAACACTGAAGCTTTCTTT
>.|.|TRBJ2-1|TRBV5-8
CASSPWDVEGPYNEQFF
TGTGCCAGCAGCCCCTGGGATGTCGAGGGCCCTTACAATGAGCAGTTCTTC
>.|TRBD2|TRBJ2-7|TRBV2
CASSAGRRYHEQYF
TGTGCCAGCTCCGCCGGGAGGAGGTACCACGAGCAGTACTTC
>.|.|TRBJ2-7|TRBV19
CASNESPGSYEQYF
TGTGCCAGTAATGAGTCCCCAGGGTCCTACGAGCAGTACTTC
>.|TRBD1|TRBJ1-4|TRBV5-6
CASSLAGTVDVGGNEKLFF
TGTGCCAGCAGCTTGGCCGGGACAGTTGATGTGGGGGGTAATGAAAAACTGTTTTTT
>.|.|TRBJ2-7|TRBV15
CATSRDRPGVSYEQYF
TGTGCCACCAGCAGAGATAGGCCGGGGGTATCCTACGAGCAGTACTTC
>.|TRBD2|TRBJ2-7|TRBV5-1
CASSLDGLAGGGVSYEQYF
TGCGCCAGCAGCTTGGATGGGCTAGCGGGAGGAGGGGTCTCCTACGAGCAGTACTTC
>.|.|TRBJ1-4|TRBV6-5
CASSPGGRGMEKLFF
TGTGCCAGCAGCCCGGGGGGGCGCGGGATGGAAAAACTGTTTTTT
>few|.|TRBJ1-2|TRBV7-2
CASSLVTWTDNYGYTF
TGTGCCAGCAGCTTAGTTACCTGGACAGATAACTATGGCTACACCTTC
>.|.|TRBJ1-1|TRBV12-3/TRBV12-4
CASSTDRGTEAFF
TGTGCCAGCAGCACGGACAGAGGGACTGAAGCTTTCTTT
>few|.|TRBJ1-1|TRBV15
CATSRTRGGPEAFF
TGTGCCACCAGCAGGACTAGGGGGGGGCCTGAAGCTTTCTTT
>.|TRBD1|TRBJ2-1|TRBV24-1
CATSDSGTGRYNEQFF
TGTGCCACCAGTGATTCCGGGACAGGACGTTACAATGAGCAGTTCTTC
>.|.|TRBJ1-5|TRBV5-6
CASTRGIGNQPQHF
TGTGCCAGCACCAGGGGAATCGGCAATCAGCCCCAGCATTTT
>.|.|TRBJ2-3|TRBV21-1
CASSQVRVPTSGGGSCTDTQYF
TGTGCCAGCAGCCAAGTACGTGTTCCGACTAGCGGCGGAGGTAGTTGTACAGATACGCAGTATTTT
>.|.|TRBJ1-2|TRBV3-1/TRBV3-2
CASSQDRGGQRTYGYTF
TGTGCCAGCAGCCAAGATCGGGGCGGACAGCGAACCTATGGCTACACCTTC
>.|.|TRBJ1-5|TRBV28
CASSSPTRGDISGHF
TGTGCCAGCAGTAGCCCGACCCGGGGGGATATTAGCGGGCATTTT
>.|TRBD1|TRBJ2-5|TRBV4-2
CASSQGRGQETQYF
TGTGCCAGCAGCCAAGGCAGGGGGCAGGAGACCCAGTACTTC
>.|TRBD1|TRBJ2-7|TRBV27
CASTRTGAHEQYF
TGTGCCAGCACGAGGACAGGAGCGCACGAGCAGTACTTC